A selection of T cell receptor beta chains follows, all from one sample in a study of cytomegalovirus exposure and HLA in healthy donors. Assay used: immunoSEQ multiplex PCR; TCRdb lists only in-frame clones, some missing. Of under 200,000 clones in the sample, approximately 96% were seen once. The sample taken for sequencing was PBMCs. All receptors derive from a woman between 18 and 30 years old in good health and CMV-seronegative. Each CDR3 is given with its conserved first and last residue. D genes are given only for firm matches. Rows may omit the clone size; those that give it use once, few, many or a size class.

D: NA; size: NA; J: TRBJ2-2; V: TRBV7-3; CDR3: CASSPHPPGQGGELFF; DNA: TGTGCCAGCAGCCCTCACCCCCCAGGCCAGGGAGGGGAGCTGTTTTTT
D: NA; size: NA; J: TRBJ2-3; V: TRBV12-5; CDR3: CASGLGMTDTQYF; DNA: TGTGCTAGTGGTTTGGGTATGACAGATACGCAGTATTTT
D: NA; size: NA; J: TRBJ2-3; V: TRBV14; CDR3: CASSPQHPGTDTQYF; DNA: TGTGCCAGCAGCCCTCAACACCCCGGCACAGATACGCAGTATTTT
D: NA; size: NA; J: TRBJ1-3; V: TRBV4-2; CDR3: CASSQPRELSGNTIYF; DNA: TGTGCCAGCAGCCAACCCAGGGAACTCTCTGGAAACACCATATATTTT
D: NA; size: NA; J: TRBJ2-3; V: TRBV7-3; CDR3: CASSSYTDTQYF; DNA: TGTGCCAGCAGCTCTTACACAGATACGCAGTATTTT
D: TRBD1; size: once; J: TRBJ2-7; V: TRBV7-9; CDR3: CASSPRGGQGSYEQYF; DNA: TGTGCCAGCAGCCCCCGTGGGGGACAGGGGTCCTACGAGCAGTACTTC
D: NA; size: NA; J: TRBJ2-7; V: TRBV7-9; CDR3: CASSSGDGLIGEQYF; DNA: TGTGCCAGCAGCTCGGGGGACGGACTTATAGGCGAGCAGTACTTC
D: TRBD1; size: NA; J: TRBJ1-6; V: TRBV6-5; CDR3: CASSYDRQGLHSPLHF; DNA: TGTGCCAGCAGTTACGACAGACAGGGTCTCCATTCACCCCTCCACTTT
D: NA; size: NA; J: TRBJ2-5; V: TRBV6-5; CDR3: CASSYSTGRKETQYF; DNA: TGTGCCAGCAGTTACTCAACAGGCAGAAAAGAGACCCAGTACTTC
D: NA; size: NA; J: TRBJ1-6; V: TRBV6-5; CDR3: CASSYAGNSPLHF; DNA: TGTGCCAGCAGTTACGCCGGGAATTCACCCCTCCACTTT
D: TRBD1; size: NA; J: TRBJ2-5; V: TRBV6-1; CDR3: CASSLRGQQETQYF; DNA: TGTGCCAGCAGTCTACGGGGACAGCAAGAGACCCAGTACTTC
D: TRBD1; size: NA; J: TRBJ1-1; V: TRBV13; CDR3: CASSSAGTGKGNEAFF; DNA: TGTGCCAGCAGCTCCGCCGGGACAGGGAAGGGGAATGAAGCTTTCTTT
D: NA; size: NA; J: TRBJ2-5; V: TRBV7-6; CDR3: CASSITRGETQYF; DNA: TGTGCCAGCAGCATCACTAGAGGCGAGACCCAGTACTTC
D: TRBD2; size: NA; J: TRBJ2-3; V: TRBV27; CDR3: CASSKGLDGTDTQYF; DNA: TGTGCCAGCAGTAAAGGACTAGACGGCACAGATACGCAGTATTTT
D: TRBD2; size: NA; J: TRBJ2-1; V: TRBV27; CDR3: CASSFEFGGGNEQFF; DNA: TGTGCCAGCAGTTTTGAGTTCGGGGGGGGCAATGAGCAGTTCTTC
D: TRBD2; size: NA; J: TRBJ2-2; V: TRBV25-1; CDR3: CASSESERGGWTGELFF; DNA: TGTGCCAGCAGTGAATCTGAGCGGGGGGGCTGGACCGGGGAGCTGTTTTTT
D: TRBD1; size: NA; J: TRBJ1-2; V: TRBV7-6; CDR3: CASSLRGQGAASGYTF; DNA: TGTGCCAGCAGCTTAAGGGGACAGGGGGCGGCGAGTGGCTACACCTTC
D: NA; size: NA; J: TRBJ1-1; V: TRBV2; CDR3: CAGWTDSSTEAFF; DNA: TGTGCCGGGTGGACAGATTCGAGCACTGAAGCTTTCTTT
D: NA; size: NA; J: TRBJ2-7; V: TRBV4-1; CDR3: CASSQDWVEGVNEQYF; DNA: TGCGCCAGCAGCCAAGATTGGGTAGAGGGAGTCAACGAGCAGTACTTC
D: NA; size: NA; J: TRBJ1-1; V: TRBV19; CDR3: CASSFTGPLNTEAFF; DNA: TGTGCCAGTAGTTTTACAGGGCCCCTGAACACTGAAGCTTTCTTT
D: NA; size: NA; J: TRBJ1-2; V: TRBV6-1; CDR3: CASSKFRVDPYGYTF; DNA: TGTGCCAGCAGTAAATTCCGGGTGGATCCCTATGGCTACACCTTC
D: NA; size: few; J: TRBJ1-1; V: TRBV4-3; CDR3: CASSQEQIGLGGYTEAFF; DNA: TGCGCCAGCAGCCAAGAGCAGATCGGTCTGGGGGGATACACTGAAGCTTTCTTT
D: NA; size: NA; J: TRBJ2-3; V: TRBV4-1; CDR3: CASSPGQGNTQYF; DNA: TGCGCCAGCAGCCCTGGCCAGGGCAATACGCAGTATTTT
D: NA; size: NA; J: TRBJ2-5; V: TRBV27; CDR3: CASSLKGRGRDQETQYF; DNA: TGTGCCAGCAGTTTAAAAGGGAGAGGGCGCGACCAAGAGACCCAGTACTTC
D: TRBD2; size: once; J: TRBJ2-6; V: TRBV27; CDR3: CASSLWTSGGSGANVLTF; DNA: TGTGCCAGCAGTTTATGGACTAGCGGGGGCTCTGGGGCCAACGTCCTGACTTTC
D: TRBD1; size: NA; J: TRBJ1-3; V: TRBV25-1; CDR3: CASSDGGMGQAGNTIYF; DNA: TGTGCCAGCAGTGATGGAGGTATGGGACAGGCTGGAAACACCATATATTTT
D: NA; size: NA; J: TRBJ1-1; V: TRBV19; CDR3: CASRSTGNTEAFF; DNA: TGTGCCAGTAGGTCAACAGGTAACACTGAAGCTTTCTTT
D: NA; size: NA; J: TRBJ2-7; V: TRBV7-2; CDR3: CASSLGQDSRQYF; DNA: TGTGCCAGCAGCTTAGGCCAGGATTCCCGGCAGTACTTC